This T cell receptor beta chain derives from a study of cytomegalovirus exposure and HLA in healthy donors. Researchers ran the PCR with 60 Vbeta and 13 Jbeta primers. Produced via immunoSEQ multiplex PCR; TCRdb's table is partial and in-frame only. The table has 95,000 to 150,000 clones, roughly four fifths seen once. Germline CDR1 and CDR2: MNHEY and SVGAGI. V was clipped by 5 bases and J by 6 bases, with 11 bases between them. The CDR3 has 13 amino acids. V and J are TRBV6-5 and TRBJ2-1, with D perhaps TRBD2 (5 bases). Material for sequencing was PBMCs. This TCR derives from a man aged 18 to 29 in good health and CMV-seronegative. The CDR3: CASSRSGGNEQFF. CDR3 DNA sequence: TGTGCCAGCAGTCGCAGCGGAGGCAATGAGCAGTTCTTC.